This TCR beta chain was retrieved from a study of identical twins. Turning to this clonotype: Its antigen remains unknown.

Unique molecular identifiers were present on the cDNA, and a universal primer site came from template switching. TCRdb reprocessed the 5' RACE reads with MiXCR, giving one entry per CDR3 protein. Here the sample spans about 530,000 distinct CDR3 sequences, roughly 15% being singletons. CDR1 and CDR2 (germline): LGHDT, YNNKEL (reference sequence). V was clipped by 10 bases and J by 1 base, with 26 bases between them. The CDR3 has 19 amino acids. The study, taken as a whole, reports: Less excess twin sharing appeared in beta out-of-frame sequences.

The data were also submitted as part of a second study, on yellow fever vaccine responses in identical twins.

Sequenced input: CD4+ T cells sorted from blood. This TCR was sampled from a woman aged 18-29 years in good health. J is TRBJ2-6 and V is TRBV3-1; tentatively, D is TRBD1 or TRBD2 (5 bases each). The CDR3 is CAIRPTHGTLASGANVLTF. Here the CDR3 DNA reads TGTGCCATCAGGCCTACACACGGGACCCTGGCTTCTGGGGCCAACGTCCTGACTTTC. Using reference TRBV3-1 and TRBJ2-6 for the parts outside the CDR3, the full variable domain is DTAVSQTPKYLVTQMGNDKSIKCEQNLGHDTMYWYKQDSKKFLKIMFSYNNKELIINETVPNRFSPKSPDKAHLNLHINSLELGDSAVYFCAIRPTHGTLASGANVLTFGAGSRLTVL.